A single sample is the source of the 18 T cell receptor beta chains below, sequenced in a study of blood T cells in healthy people across ages. With a J-beta primer mix and a sample-barcoded 5' primer, a second PCR ran 7 to 11 cycles. From the 5' RACE reads, TCRdb called clonotypes with MiXCR, one entry per CDR3 protein. The table shows 600,000 to 800,000 distinct CDR3 sequences, with over 40% occurring only once. Sequencing used blood. These receptors were taken from a woman older than 75 in good health.

About this clonotype: Possible read error: a much larger clone is one base away. The chain has TRBV10-3 and TRBJ2-7, with 7 bases identical to TRBD1. The V and J ends lost 10 bases and 7 bases, in that order; junction bases with no gene match: 13. The CDR3 covers 13 residues. Germline CDR1 is ENHRY and CDR2 is SYGVKD. Written as DNA, the CDR3 is TGTGCCACCACGATGACAGGGTCTGGGGAGCAGTACTTC. Its protein is CATTMTGSGEQYF.

At least ten counts were recorded for this clonotype. The chain employs TRBV20-1 and TRBJ2-3; TRBD2 might be the D (5 bases). Per germline, CDR1 DFQATT and CDR2 SNEGSKA (reference sequence). Trimming removed 6 bases at V and 2 bases at J, with 15 bases between. The CDR3 has 14 residues. The CDR3 bases are TGCAGTGCAACCCCTCCCCGGGACACAGATACGCAGTATTTT. It specifies CSATPPRDTDTQYF.

This clonotype came up many times. The chain has TRBV28 and TRBJ2-3; 8 bases align to TRBD1. V lost 8 bases to trimming and J lost 3 bases; unmatched junction nucleotides: 1. Germline V gene data show CDR1 as MDHEN and CDR2 as SYDVKM. The CDR3 is 12 residues long. CDR3 sequence (DNA): TGTGCCAGCGGGACAGGTACAGATACGCAGTATTTT. Protein: CASGTGTDTQYF.

This chain uses TRBV5-1 with TRBJ1-1; D remains unclear. Germline CDR1 reads SGHRS; CDR2 reads YFSETQ. With 6 bases removed from V and 1 base from J, the gap between germline ends came to 10 bases. The CDR3 covers 13 residues. The CDR3 coding sequence is TGCGCCAGCAACCCCTGGGGGAACACTGAAGCTTTCTTT. It encodes CASNPWGNTEAFF.

The V call is TRBV20-1, the J call TRBJ1-2, with a weak D call TRBD1 (5 bases). Germline V gene sequence: CDR1 DFQATT, CDR2 SNEGSKA (reference sequence). With 1 base removed from V and 2 bases from J, the gap between germline ends came to 23 bases. The CDR3 has 18 amino acids. CDR3 amino acids: CSARALREVRDRNYGYTF. The CDR3 DNA sequence: TGCAGTGCTAGAGCGCTTAGGGAGGTGAGGGACCGGAACTATGGCTACACCTTC.

The sample holds many counts of this clonotype. The CDR3 loop is CASSLALVDTQYF. CDR3 nucleotide sequence: TGTGCCAGCAGCTTAGCGTTGGTGGATACGCAGTATTTT. V and J are TRBV7-8 and TRBJ2-3; no definite D call. The length of the CDR3 is 13 residues. Trimming cost V 0 bases and J 6 bases, with 7 bases left between them. Germline-derived CDR1 and CDR2 are SGHVS and FQNEAQ.

CDR3 region: CASSVTGQETQYF. CDR3 coding DNA: TGTGCCAGCAGTGTGACAGGCCAAGAGACCCAGTACTTC. The chain has TRBV7-9 and TRBJ2-5; tentative D call: TRBD1 (6 bases). The CDR3 is 13 amino acids. V lost 6 bases and J lost 1, with 9 bases in between. Germline loops: CDR1 SEHNR, CDR2 FQNEAQ (reference sequence).

This chain links TRBV6-6 with TRBJ2-1; tentatively, D is TRBD1 (5 bases). Trimming cost V 6 bases and J 3 bases, with 12 bases left between them. Germline V gene data show CDR1 as MNHNY and CDR2 as SVGAGI (reference sequence). The CDR3 covers 14 residues. The DNA of the CDR3 is TGTGCCAGCAGAACCAGGGTGGGCTACAATGAGCAGTTCTTC. Its translation is CASRTRVGYNEQFF.

V gene TRBV5-1 combines with J gene TRBJ2-4; 8 positions agree with TRBD1. The closer fit of TRBJ2-7 to the DNA end suggests the J call may be wrong. Germline CDR1 and CDR2: SGHRS and YFSETQ. CDR3 length equals 15 residues. Here the CDR3 reads CASRIGQGLTYEQYF. The CDR3 nucleotides read TGCGCCAGCCGGATTGGACAGGGCCTTACCTACGAGCAGTACTTC.

Worth noting for this clonotype: An end of the junction differs from the germline gene, which may be a read error. This rearrangement joins TRBV6-5 to TRBJ2-1, with unresolved D. The germline V gene encodes CDR1 MNHEY and CDR2 SVGAGI. The CDR3 totals 13 residues. As DNA, the CDR3 is TGTGTCAGCAGTTATGGGCAGCACAATGAGCAGTTCTTC. This translates into CVSSYGQHNEQFF.

This clonotype was detected a few times. The junction and the germline gene differ at one end; a read error may be behind it. The chain combines TRBV10-3 with TRBJ2-5; D perhaps matches TRBD2 (5 bases). The closer fit of TRBJ2-1 to the DNA end suggests the J call may be wrong. Germline-derived CDR1 and CDR2 are ENHRY and SYGVKD. This CDR3 comprises 14 residues. The CDR3 spells CATSESRGQETQFF. Here the CDR3 DNA reads TGTGCCACCAGTGAGTCTAGAGGGCAAGAGACCCAGTTCTTC.

This clonotype was found many times. The J gene is TRBJ1-2, the V gene TRBV6-5, with D unclear. V lost 0 bases and J lost 6, with 11 bases in between. Germline lookup yields CDR1 MNHEY and CDR2 SVGAGI. CDR3 length: 14 amino acids. As DNA, the CDR3 is TGTGCCAGCAGTTACTCACTTCGTCGTGATGGCTACACCTTC. This translates into CASSYSLRRDGYTF.

In its sample, this clonotype was seen once. This sequence joins TRBV25-1 and TRBJ2-1; 9 bases align to TRBD2. The CDR3 loop spans 15 amino acids. The J segment lost 7 bases and the V segment lost 0 bases, leaving 4 bases of the junction unmatched. Germline CDR1 and CDR2: MGHDK and SYGVNS. CDR3 loop: CASSEYILAGNEQFF. CDR3 DNA: TGTGCCAGCAGTGAATATATTCTAGCGGGGAATGAGCAGTTCTTC. Together with reference TRBV25-1 and TRBJ2-1, the CDR3 gives the full variable domain: EADIYQTPRYLVIGTGKKITLECSQTMGHDKMYWYQQDPGMELHLIHYSYGVNSTEKGDLSSESTVSRIRTEHFPLTLESARPSHTSQYLCASSEYILAGNEQFFGPGTRLTVL.

J is TRBJ2-2 and V is TRBV5-1; D possibly corresponds to TRBD1 (6 bases). The CDR3 length is 13 residues. Trimming removed 4 bases at V and 6 bases at J, with 10 bases between. Germline V gene data show CDR1 as SGHRS and CDR2 as YFSETQ. CDR3 DNA: TGCGCCAGCAGCAAACAGGGCGCCGGGGAGCTGTTTTTT. It encodes CASSKQGAGELFF.

Regarding this clonotype: This may be a read error, as it is one base from a much larger clone. The J gene is TRBJ2-1, the V gene TRBV7-8; D is possibly TRBD2 (6 bases). The DNA end favors TRBJ2-7, so the J call may be wrong. The CDR3 loop spans 16 amino acids. In germline, CDR1 is SGHVS, CDR2 FQNEAQ. CDR3 sequence reads: CASTLLTSLSYNEQYF. The CDR3 bases are TGTGCCAGCACCCTTTTAACTAGCTTATCCTACAATGAGCAGTACTTC.

This clonotype has just one count. V usage is TRBV28 and J usage is TRBJ2-4; 12 bases align to TRBD2. CDR3 length equals 17 residues. Germline CDR1 MDHEN, CDR2 SYDVKM. Germline trimming cut 7 bases from V and 11 bases from J; bases unmatched to any gene: 18. CDR3 residues: CASTLTRASGRAVLQYF. The CDR3 bases are TGTGCCAGCACCCTTACCCGGGCTAGCGGGAGGGCCGTCCTTCAGTACTTC.

This chain uses TRBV12-3 or TRBV12-4 with TRBJ1-2, with D perhaps TRBD1 (6 bases). This CDR3 has 15 residues. V was clipped by 7 bases and J by 5 bases, with 20 bases between them. The CDR3 region has the DNA TGTGCCAGCACCTTCCGGGGGGGCGCCTCTTATGGCTACACCTTC. The encoded protein is CASTFRGGASYGYTF.

In its sample, this clonotype was seen many times. J is TRBJ2-3 and V is TRBV12-3 or TRBV12-4; weak D call: TRBD2 (6 bases). This CDR3 region has 15 residues. V dropped 6 bases and J dropped 6 bases, with 19 bases sitting between them. The CDR3 protein is CASRPRDSEGDTQYF. CDR3 DNA: TGTGCCAGCAGGCCCCGGGACTCCGAGGGGGATACGCAGTATTTT.